This is a list of T cell receptor beta chains from one sample in a study of T-cell reconstitution after alpha-beta-depleted transplantation in children. TCRdb re-called the PCR reads through MiXCR, storing one row per CDR3 protein. This repertoire shows some 400,000 distinct CDR3 sequences, roughly 21% found once; its top ten account for around 4%. The source material was PBMCs from the stem cell graft donor, sampled from the stem cell graft. All receptors come from a human donor who donated a stem cell graft to a child with acute myeloid leukemia. The CDR3 runs from the conserved cysteine through the conserved F or W. Each record gives: CDR3 DNA, CDR3 protein, clone size, V gene, J gene, D gene. A D gene is named only where the DNA matches it firmly. Size tells how often a clone was seen (once, few, many) or the class of an expanded clone, and some rows leave it out.

cdr3_nt: TGTGCCAGCAGTTATTCCGCCCGTAGCGGGAGGGCCGGAGAGCAGTACTTC
cdr3_aa: CASSYSARSGRAGEQYF
clone_size: few
v_call: TRBV6-5
j_call: TRBJ2-7
d_call: TRBD2

cdr3_nt: TGCGCCAGCAGCCTGGACACGCGGGAGCAGTACTTC
cdr3_aa: CASSLDTREQYF
clone_size: NA
v_call: TRBV5-1
j_call: TRBJ2-7
d_call: NA

cdr3_nt: TGTGCCAGCAGTCCCTGGGACAGCACCTACGAGCAGTACTTC
cdr3_aa: CASSPWDSTYEQYF
clone_size: many
v_call: TRBV27
j_call: TRBJ2-7
d_call: TRBD1

cdr3_nt: TGTGCCAGCAGTTCCCGCGGCCGACAGGTCACAGATACGCAGTATTTT
cdr3_aa: CASSSRGRQVTDTQYF
clone_size: NA
v_call: TRBV28
j_call: TRBJ2-3
d_call: NA

cdr3_nt: TGTGCCAGCACCTTAGACAGGGGGCCTTACAATGAGCAGTTCTTC
cdr3_aa: CASTLDRGPYNEQFF
clone_size: NA
v_call: TRBV28
j_call: TRBJ2-1
d_call: TRBD1

cdr3_nt: TGCAGCGTTGAGGGGTACGGGAGCAGGGATACGCAGTATTTT
cdr3_aa: CSVEGYGSRDTQYF
clone_size: NA
v_call: TRBV29-1
j_call: TRBJ2-3
d_call: NA

cdr3_nt: TGTGCCAGTAGCGTACAGGAGGGTGAAGCTTTCTTT
cdr3_aa: CASSVQEGEAFF
clone_size: NA
v_call: TRBV19
j_call: TRBJ1-1
d_call: NA

cdr3_nt: TGCGCCAGCAGCTTTCAGGGGGTAGCCTACGAGCAGTACTTC
cdr3_aa: CASSFQGVAYEQYF
clone_size: NA
v_call: TRBV5-1
j_call: TRBJ2-7
d_call: TRBD1

cdr3_nt: TGTGCCAGCAGTCCGACAGGGGGGCTTCGGGAGCAGTACTTC
cdr3_aa: CASSPTGGLREQYF
clone_size: NA
v_call: TRBV12-3/TRBV12-4
j_call: TRBJ2-7
d_call: TRBD1

cdr3_nt: TGCAGCGTTGAAGATTGGCGGGAGAAGGTAGATGAGCAGTTCTTC
cdr3_aa: CSVEDWREKVDEQFF
clone_size: few
v_call: TRBV29-1
j_call: TRBJ2-1
d_call: TRBD2

cdr3_nt: TGCAGTGCTAGCGACAGGGATCAGCCCCAGCATTTT
cdr3_aa: CSASDRDQPQHF
clone_size: NA
v_call: TRBV20-1
j_call: TRBJ1-5
d_call: TRBD1

cdr3_nt: TGTGCCAGCAGGAAAGAGCCACAGGGATGGGATGGCTACACCTTC
cdr3_aa: CASRKEPQGWDGYTF
clone_size: NA
v_call: TRBV12-3/TRBV12-4
j_call: TRBJ1-2
d_call: NA

cdr3_nt: TGTGCCATCAGTGGAAAGGGCTTTGAGCAAGATACGCAGTATTTT
cdr3_aa: CAISGKGFEQDTQYF
clone_size: NA
v_call: TRBV10-3
j_call: TRBJ2-3
d_call: NA

cdr3_nt: TGTGCCACCAGTGATTTCTCGAGTGGGCTTCGCACAGATACGCAGTATTTT
cdr3_aa: CATSDFSSGLRTDTQYF
clone_size: many
v_call: TRBV24-1
j_call: TRBJ2-3
d_call: NA

cdr3_nt: TGTGCCATCAGTGAGTCGACGGCCGGGGGGCGGAACTATGGCTACACCTTC
cdr3_aa: CAISESTAGGRNYGYTF
clone_size: NA
v_call: TRBV10-3
j_call: TRBJ1-2
d_call: NA

cdr3_nt: TGTGCCAGCATAGGACAGACCAGGAACACTGAAGCTTTCTTT
cdr3_aa: CASIGQTRNTEAFF
clone_size: NA
v_call: TRBV12-3/TRBV12-4
j_call: TRBJ1-1
d_call: NA

cdr3_nt: TGTGCCAGCAGCTTAGCGCGTCAAGGACCTAAAGAGACCCAGTACTTC
cdr3_aa: CASSLARQGPKETQYF
clone_size: few
v_call: TRBV7-8
j_call: TRBJ2-5
d_call: NA

cdr3_nt: TGCAGTGCTAGGGACGGACAGGGACGGGAAAAACTGTTTTTT
cdr3_aa: CSARDGQGREKLFF
clone_size: few
v_call: TRBV20-1
j_call: TRBJ1-4
d_call: TRBD1

cdr3_nt: TGTGCCAGCAGTCAAACCAGGGGAACTGAAGCTTTCTTT
cdr3_aa: CASSQTRGTEAFF
clone_size: NA
v_call: TRBV6-6
j_call: TRBJ1-1
d_call: NA

cdr3_nt: TGCAGCGTTGGGGAGGGATCTAACACTGAAGCTTTCTTT
cdr3_aa: CSVGEGSNTEAFF
clone_size: many
v_call: TRBV29-1
j_call: TRBJ1-1
d_call: NA

cdr3_nt: TGTGCCAGCAGCACTGGGACTAGCGGGAGATCGCAAGAGACCCAGTACTTC
cdr3_aa: CASSTGTSGRSQETQYF
clone_size: NA
v_call: TRBV7-8
j_call: TRBJ2-5
d_call: TRBD2

cdr3_nt: TGTGCCAGCAGTTTAAGGCAGGGGATCTACAATGAGCAGTTCTTC
cdr3_aa: CASSLRQGIYNEQFF
clone_size: many
v_call: TRBV12-3/TRBV12-4
j_call: TRBJ2-1
d_call: NA

cdr3_nt: TGTGCCAGCAGTTACGCGACAGCTCTGCACTACGAGCAGTACTTC
cdr3_aa: CASSYATALHYEQYF
clone_size: few
v_call: TRBV6-5
j_call: TRBJ2-7
d_call: NA

cdr3_nt: TGTGCCAGCAGCCCAATAACTAGCGGGAGGGCGTGGGAGCAGTACTTC
cdr3_aa: CASSPITSGRAWEQYF
clone_size: NA
v_call: TRBV6-1
j_call: TRBJ2-7
d_call: TRBD2

cdr3_nt: TGTGCCAGCAGCCCAACTAGCTCAACTAGCACAGATACGCAGTATTTT
cdr3_aa: CASSPTSSTSTDTQYF
clone_size: few
v_call: TRBV12-3/TRBV12-4
j_call: TRBJ2-3
d_call: NA

cdr3_nt: TGTGCCAGCAGCTCACAGGGGATGCCCCAGCATTTT
cdr3_aa: CASSSQGMPQHF
clone_size: NA
v_call: TRBV5-6
j_call: TRBJ1-5
d_call: TRBD1

cdr3_nt: TGTGCCAGCAGTACCGGGACAGCTTGTAACTTC
cdr3_aa: CASSTGTACNF
clone_size: NA
v_call: TRBV6-5
j_call: TRBJ2-7
d_call: TRBD1

cdr3_nt: TGTGCCAGCAGTCCGCAGGGTGTTGGCTACACCTTC
cdr3_aa: CASSPQGVGYTF
clone_size: NA
v_call: TRBV12-3/TRBV12-4
j_call: TRBJ1-2
d_call: NA

cdr3_nt: TGTGCCAGCAGCTCCTACTCGGACAGCTACGAGCAGTACTTC
cdr3_aa: CASSSYSDSYEQYF
clone_size: many
v_call: TRBV7-6
j_call: TRBJ2-7
d_call: NA

cdr3_nt: TGCAGTGCTTCGATACGGACGGGAGGCTACACCTTC
cdr3_aa: CSASIRTGGYTF
clone_size: NA
v_call: TRBV20-1
j_call: TRBJ1-2
d_call: NA